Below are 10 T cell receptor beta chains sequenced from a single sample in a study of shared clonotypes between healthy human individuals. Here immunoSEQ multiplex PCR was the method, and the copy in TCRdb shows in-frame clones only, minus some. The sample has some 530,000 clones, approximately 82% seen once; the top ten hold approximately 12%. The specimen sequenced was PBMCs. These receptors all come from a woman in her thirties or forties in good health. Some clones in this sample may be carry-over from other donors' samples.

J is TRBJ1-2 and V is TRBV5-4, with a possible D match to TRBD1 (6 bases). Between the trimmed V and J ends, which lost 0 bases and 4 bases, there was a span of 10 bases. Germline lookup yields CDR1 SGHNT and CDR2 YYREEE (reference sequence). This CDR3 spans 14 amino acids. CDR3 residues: CASSLARGGYGYTF. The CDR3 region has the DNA TGTGCCAGCAGCTTGGCCAGGGGAGGCTATGGCTACACCTTC.

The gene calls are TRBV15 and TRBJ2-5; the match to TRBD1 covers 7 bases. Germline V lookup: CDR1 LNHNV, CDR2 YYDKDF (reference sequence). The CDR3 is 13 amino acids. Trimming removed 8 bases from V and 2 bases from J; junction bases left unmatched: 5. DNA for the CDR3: TGTGCCACCCAAGGACAGGATCAAGAGACCCAGTACTTC. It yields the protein CATQGQDQETQYF. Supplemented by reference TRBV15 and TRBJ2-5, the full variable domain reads DAMVIQNPRYQVTQFGKPVTLSCSQTLNHNVMYWYQQKSSQAPKLLFHYYDKDFNNEADTPDNFQSRRPNTSFCFLDIRSPGLGDTAMYLCATQGQDQETQYFGPGTRLLVL.

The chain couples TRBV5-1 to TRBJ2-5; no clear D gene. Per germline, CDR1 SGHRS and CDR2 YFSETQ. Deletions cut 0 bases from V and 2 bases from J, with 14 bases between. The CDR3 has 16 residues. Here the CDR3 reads CASSLGVAVGQETQYF. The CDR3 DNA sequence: TGCGCCAGCAGCTTGGGGGTGGCAGTAGGGCAAGAGACCCAGTACTTC. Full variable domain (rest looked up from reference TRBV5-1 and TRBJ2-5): KAGVTQTPRYLIKTRGQQVTLSCSPISGHRSVSWYQQTPGQGLQFLFEYFSETQRNKGNFPGRFSGRQFSNSRSEMNVSTLELGDSALYLCASSLGVAVGQETQYFGPGTRLLVL.

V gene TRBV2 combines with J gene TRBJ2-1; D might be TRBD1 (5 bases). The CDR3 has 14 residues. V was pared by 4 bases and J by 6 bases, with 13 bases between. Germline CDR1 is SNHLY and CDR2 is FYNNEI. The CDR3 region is CASSAAGPGNEQFF. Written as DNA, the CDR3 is TGTGCCAGCAGTGCCGCAGGGCCCGGCAATGAGCAGTTCTTC.

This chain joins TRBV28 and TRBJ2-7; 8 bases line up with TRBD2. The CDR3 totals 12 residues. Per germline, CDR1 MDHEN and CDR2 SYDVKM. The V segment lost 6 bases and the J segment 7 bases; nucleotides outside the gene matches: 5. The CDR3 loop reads CASRAGAKEQYF. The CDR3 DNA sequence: TGTGCCAGCAGAGCGGGAGCTAAAGAGCAGTACTTC. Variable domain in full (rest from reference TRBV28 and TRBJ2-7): DVKVTQSSRYLVKRTGEKVFLECVQDMDHENMFWYRQDPGLGLRLIYFSYDVKMKEKGDIPEGYSVSREKKERFSLILESASTNQTSMYLCASRAGAKEQYFGPGTRLTVT.

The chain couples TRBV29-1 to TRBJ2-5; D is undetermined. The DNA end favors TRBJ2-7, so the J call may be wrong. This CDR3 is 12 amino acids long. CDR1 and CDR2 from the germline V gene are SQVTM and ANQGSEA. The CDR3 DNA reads TGCAGCGTTTTGACGGGCTCCTACGAGCAGTACTTC. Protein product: CSVLTGSYEQYF.

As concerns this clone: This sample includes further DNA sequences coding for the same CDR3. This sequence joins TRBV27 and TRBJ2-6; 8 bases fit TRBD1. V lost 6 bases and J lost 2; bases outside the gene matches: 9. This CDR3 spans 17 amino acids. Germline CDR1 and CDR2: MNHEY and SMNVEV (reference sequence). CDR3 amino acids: CASSPGQGVTGANVLTF. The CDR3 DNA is TGTGCCAGCAGCCCAGGACAGGGAGTGACTGGGGCCAACGTCCTGACTTTC. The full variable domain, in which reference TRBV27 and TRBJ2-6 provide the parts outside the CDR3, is EAQVTQNPRYLITVTGKKLTVTCSQNMNHEYMSWYRQDPGLGLRQIYYSMNVEVTDKGDVPEGYKVSRKEKRNFPLILESPSPNQTSLYFCASSPGQGVTGANVLTFGAGSRLTVL.

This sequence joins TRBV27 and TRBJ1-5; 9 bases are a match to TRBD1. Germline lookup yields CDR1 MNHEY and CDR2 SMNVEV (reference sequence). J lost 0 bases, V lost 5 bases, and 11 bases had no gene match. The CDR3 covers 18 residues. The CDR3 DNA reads TGTGCCAGCAGTAGACAGGGGGTTCTCAGTAATAGCAATCAGCCCCAGCATTTT. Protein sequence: CASSRQGVLSNSNQPQHF.

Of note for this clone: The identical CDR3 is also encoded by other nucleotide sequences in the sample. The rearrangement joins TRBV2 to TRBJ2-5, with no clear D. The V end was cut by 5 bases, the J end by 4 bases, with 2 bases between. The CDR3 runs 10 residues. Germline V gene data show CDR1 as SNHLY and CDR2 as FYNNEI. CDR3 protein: CASSLETQYF. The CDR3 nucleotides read TGTGCCAGCAGTCTAGAGACCCAGTACTTC.

This chain's CDR3 is CASSLGDTYEQYF. CDR3 sequence (DNA): TGTGCCAGCAGCTTAGGGGACACCTACGAGCAGTACTTC. This chain links TRBV7-9 with TRBJ2-7, with D maybe TRBD1 (6 bases). The CDR3 is 13 amino acids. Per germline, CDR1 SEHNR and CDR2 FQNEAQ (reference sequence). The V end was cut by 1 base, the J end by 2 bases, with 6 bases between.